The clone carrying this T cell receptor (beta chain) was counted a few times. This CDR3 region has 16 residues. CDR1 and CDR2 from the germline V gene are LNHDA and SQIVND (reference sequence). J was trimmed by 1 base and V by 9 bases; bases with no gene match: 6. This sample stems from a study of blood T cell repertoires in COVID-19. The overall study: Acute-phase and convalescent COVID-19 samples originated in the United States, Italy and Spain. PBMCs, B-cell-depleted T cells, or T cells provided the cDNA or gDNA that made up the material.

The authors' processing: Amplification from reference gene primers served as the basis for estimated nucleated cell counts. Here immunoSEQ multiplex PCR was the method, and the copy in TCRdb shows in-frame clones only, minus some. V, J and clone size reflect that table, while D and trimming were determined from the DNA. The table records roughly 110,000 clones, approximately 80% of them present only once. Source material: peripheral blood. V usage is TRBV19 and J usage is TRBJ2-6; 10 nucleotides align to TRBD1. The source of this sequence is a man aged 65-85 years with acute or convalescent COVID-19. DNA of the CDR3: TGTGCCAGCCGGGACAGGGGATTTTCTGGGGCCAACGTCCTGACTTTC. Translating it yields CASRDRGFSGANVLTF. Drawing the rest from reference TRBV19 and TRBJ2-6, the complete variable domain is DGGITQSPKYLFRKEGQNVTLSCEQNLNHDAMYWYRQDPGQGLRLIYYSQIVNDFQKGDIAEGYSVSREKKESFPLTVTSAQKNPTAFYLCASRDRGFSGANVLTFGAGSRLTVL.